This T cell receptor beta chain was sequenced during a study of naive and memory T cell subsets. V gave up 2 bases and J gave up 4 bases, with 8 bases separating them. The CDR3 length is 12 residues. Germline V gene data show CDR1 as SQVTM and CDR2 as ANQGSEA. Amplification of ligated cDNA took four PCR rounds with SP2 and nested alpha and beta constant primers. TCRdb independently ran MiXCR on the UMI-ligation and nested PCR reads; one entry per CDR3 protein. The sample includes more than 30,000 distinct CDR3 sequences, about 6.2% of them seen just once. Stated treatment: skin biopsy from PPD injection site in Mantoux-positive individual. An oligonucleotide containing a UMI was ligated to the 3' end of TCR cDNA. Skin biopsies came from PPD injection sites in Mantoux-positive individuals.

The TCR was taken from an adult in good health. V gene TRBV29-1 combines with J gene TRBJ1-2; unclear D gene. Sequencing was performed on skin, taken from a tuberculin skin test site. Here the CDR3 DNA reads TGCAGCGTTGAATCCCGGCGCTATGGCTACACCTTC. Translated: CSVESRRYGYTF.